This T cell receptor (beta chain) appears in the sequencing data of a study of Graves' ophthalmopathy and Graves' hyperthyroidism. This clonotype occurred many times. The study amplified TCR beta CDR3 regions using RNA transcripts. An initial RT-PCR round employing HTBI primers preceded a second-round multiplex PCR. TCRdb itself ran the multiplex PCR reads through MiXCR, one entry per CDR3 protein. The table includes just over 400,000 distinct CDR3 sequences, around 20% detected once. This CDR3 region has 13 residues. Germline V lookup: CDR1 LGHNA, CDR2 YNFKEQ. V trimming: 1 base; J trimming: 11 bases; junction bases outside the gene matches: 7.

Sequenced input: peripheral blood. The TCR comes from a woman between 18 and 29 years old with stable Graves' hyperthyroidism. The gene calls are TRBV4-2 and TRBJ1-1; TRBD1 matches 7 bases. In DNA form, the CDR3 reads TGTGCCAGCAGCCAAGTCACGACAGGGCTTGCTTTCTTT. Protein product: CASSQVTTGLAFF.